This T cell receptor (beta chain) was captured in a study of blood T cell repertoires in COVID-19. About the study: Specimens from acute and convalescent COVID-19 originated in the United States, Italy and Spain. Nucleic acid was either cDNA or gDNA, and it came from T cells, B-cell-depleted T cells, or PBMCs.

Authors' processing steps: Amplification from reference gene primers served as the basis for estimated nucleated cell counts. Sequencing used immunoSEQ multiplex PCR; TCRdb keeps in-frame clones, though not all of them. V and J calls plus clone size are reproduced from that table; the DNA served to infer D and trimming. The sample shows approximately 240,000 clones, 70% to 90% of them seen only once. CDR1 SGDLS and CDR2 YYNGEE come from the germline V gene. The CDR3 length is 13 residues. Trimming took off 3 bases at V and 11 bases at J, with 15 bases between the two ends. The chain links TRBV9 to TRBJ1-3, with D possibly being TRBD1 (6 bases). The sequence derives from a woman aged 40 to 55 who had recovered from COVID-19. Material: peripheral blood. This chain's CDR3 is CASSGPQGKPIYF. DNA for the CDR3: TGTGCCAGCAGCGGCCCACAGGGAAAGCCCATATATTTT.